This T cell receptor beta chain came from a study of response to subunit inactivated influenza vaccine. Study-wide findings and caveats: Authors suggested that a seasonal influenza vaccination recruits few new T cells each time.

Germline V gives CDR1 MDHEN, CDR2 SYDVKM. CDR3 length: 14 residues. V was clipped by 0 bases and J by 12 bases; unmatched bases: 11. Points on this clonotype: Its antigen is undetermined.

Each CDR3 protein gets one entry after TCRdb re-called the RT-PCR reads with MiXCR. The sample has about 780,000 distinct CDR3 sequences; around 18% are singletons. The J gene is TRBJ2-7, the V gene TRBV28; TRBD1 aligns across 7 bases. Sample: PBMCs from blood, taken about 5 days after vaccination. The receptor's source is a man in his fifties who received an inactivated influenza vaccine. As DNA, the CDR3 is TGTGCCAGCAGTTTATGGAGTACCGACAGGGCTTGGTACTTC. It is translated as CASSLWSTDRAWYF.